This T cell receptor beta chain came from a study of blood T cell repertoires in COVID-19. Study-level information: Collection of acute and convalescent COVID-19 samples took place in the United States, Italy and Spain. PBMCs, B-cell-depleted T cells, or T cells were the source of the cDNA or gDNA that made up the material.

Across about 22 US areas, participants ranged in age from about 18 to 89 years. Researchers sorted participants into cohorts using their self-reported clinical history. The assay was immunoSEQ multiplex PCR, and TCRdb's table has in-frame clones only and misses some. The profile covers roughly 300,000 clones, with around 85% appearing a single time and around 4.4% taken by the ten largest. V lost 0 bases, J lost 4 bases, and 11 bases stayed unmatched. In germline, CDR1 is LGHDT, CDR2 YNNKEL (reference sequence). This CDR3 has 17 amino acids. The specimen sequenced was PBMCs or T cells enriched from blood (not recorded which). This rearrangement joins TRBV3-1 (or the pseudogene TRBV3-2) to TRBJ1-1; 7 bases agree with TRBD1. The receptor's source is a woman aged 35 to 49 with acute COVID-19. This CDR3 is CASSQDPGTVQLTEAFF. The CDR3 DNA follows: TGTGCCAGCAGCCAAGATCCGGGGACAGTCCAACTCACTGAAGCTTTCTTT.